These T cell receptor beta chains were read from a single sample in a study of blood T cell repertoires in COVID-19. Assay: immunoSEQ multiplex PCR; the TCRdb copy retains only in-frame clones and omits some. The sample contains around 94,000 clones, around 80% of which appear only once. The sample was peripheral blood. The receptors were sampled from a human donor in a cohort sampled during active COVID-19. CDR3s include the opening cysteine and the closing phenylalanine or tryptophan.

CASSPMSTGFSEAFF,TRBV18
CASSLRGGPLGGYTF,TRBV7-3
CASSTFPGHSENTEAFF,TRBV19
CASSPIPSTGYQETQYF,TRBV9
CASSVEPLLAGGTDTQYF,TRBV9
CASSLLGAGEAFF,TRBV28
CASSFSDSLFNEQYF,TRBV10-3
CASSPGLREKLFF,TRBV18
CASSFKTGDYGYTF,TRBV5-4
CASSFQGSGYTF,TRBV12-3/TRBV12-4
CASTKPGSAGPPDNEQFF,TRBV7-4
CASSQGGGGEQYF,TRBV3-1/TRBV3-2
CASSLGYQQETQYF,TRBV7-9
CASSLGASGRDEQYF,TRBV5-6
CASRRTGGFGATNEKLFF,TRBV19
CASSQDLREGTQYF,TRBV4-1
CASSSRGTALSYEQYF,TRBV13
CSVEPLDRGRGEQYF,TRBV29-1
CASHTLGAGELFF,TRBV2
CASSLVVGRASYEQYF,TRBV7-2
CASRGQGNQPQHF,TRBV6-5
CASSQVTGPNYEQYF,TRBV4-1
CASSRTGGTEAFF,TRBV12-3/TRBV12-4
CASTRSGANVLTF,TRBV19
CASSHGQVGNSPLHF,TRBV3-1/TRBV3-2
CASSTQLAGLAYEQYF,TRBV7-8
CASSYSIGQPNYGYTF,TRBV6-2/TRBV6-3
CASSEFREAGGYTF,TRBV25-1
CASSYGPGQGNEKLFF,TRBV7-2
CASSLDSNTEAFF,TRBV5-4
CASTLEALTDTQYF,TRBV28
CASSPDRVVVGTEAFF,TRBV14
CASSFQQGSHTEAFF,TRBV2
CASRASDRGGGQPQHF,TRBV19
CASTSVYEQYF,TRBV6-5
CASSTGQGFRTEAFF,TRBV9